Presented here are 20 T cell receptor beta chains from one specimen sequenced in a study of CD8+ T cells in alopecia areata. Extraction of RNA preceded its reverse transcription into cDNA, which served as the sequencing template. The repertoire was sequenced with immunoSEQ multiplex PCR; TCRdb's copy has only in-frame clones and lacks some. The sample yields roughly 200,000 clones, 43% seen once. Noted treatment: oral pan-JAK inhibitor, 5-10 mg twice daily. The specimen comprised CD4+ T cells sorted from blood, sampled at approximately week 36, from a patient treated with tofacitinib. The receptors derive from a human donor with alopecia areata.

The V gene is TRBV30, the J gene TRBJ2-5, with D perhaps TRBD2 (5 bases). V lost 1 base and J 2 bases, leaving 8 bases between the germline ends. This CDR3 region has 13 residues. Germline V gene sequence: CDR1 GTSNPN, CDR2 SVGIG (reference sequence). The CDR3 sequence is CAWSGGSQETQYF. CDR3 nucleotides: TGTGCCTGGAGTGGAGGGTCTCAAGAGACCCAGTACTTC.

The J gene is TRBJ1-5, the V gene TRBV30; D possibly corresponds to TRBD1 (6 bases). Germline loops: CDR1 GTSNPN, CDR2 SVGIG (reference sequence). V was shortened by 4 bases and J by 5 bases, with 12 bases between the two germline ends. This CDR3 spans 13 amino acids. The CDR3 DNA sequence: TGTGCCTGGAACGGGGGGCTGGATCAGCCCCAGCATTTT. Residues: CAWNGGLDQPQHF.

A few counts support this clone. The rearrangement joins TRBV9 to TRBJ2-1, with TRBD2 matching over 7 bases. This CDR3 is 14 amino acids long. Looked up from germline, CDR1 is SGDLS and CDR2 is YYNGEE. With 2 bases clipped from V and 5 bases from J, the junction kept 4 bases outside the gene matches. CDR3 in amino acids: CASSVASGHNEQFF. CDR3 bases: TGTGCCAGCAGCGTTGCTAGCGGACACAATGAGCAGTTCTTC. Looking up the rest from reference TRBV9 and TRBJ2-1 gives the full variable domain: DSGVTQTPKHLITATGQRVTLRCSPRSGDLSVYWYQQSLDQGLQFLIQYYNGEERAKGNILERFSAQQFPDLHSELNLSSLELGDSALYFCASSVASGHNEQFFGPGTRLTVL.

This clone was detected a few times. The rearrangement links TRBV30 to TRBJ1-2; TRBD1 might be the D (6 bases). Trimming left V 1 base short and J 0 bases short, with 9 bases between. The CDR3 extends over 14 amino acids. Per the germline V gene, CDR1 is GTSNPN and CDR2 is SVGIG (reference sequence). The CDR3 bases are TGTGCCTGGAGTGCGGGGGCCTCTAACTATGGCTACACCTTC. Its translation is CAWSAGASNYGYTF.

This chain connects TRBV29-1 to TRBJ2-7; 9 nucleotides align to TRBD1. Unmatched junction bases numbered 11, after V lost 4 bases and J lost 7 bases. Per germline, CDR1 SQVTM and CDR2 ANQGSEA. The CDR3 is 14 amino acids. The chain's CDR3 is CSVGETGGFSEQYF. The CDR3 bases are TGCAGCGTTGGTGAGACAGGGGGGTTCAGTGAGCAGTACTTC.

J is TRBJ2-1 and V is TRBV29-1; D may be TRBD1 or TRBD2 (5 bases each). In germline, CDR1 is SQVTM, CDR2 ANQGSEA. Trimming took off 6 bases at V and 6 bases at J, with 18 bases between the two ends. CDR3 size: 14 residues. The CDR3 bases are TGCAGCGTAGCCCCCGGGACCGGACTCAATGAGCAGTTCTTC. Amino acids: CSVAPGTGLNEQFF.

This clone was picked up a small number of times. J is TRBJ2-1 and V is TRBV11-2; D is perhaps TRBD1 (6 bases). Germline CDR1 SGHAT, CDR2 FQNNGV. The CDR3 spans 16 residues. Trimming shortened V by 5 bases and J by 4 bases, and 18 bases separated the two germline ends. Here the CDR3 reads CASSTLRDIGYNEQFF. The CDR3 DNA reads TGTGCCAGCAGCACTCTCCGGGACATCGGATACAATGAGCAGTTCTTC.

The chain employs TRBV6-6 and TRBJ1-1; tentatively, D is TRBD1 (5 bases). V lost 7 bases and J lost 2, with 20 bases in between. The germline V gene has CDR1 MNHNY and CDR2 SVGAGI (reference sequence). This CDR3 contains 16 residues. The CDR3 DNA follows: TGTGCCAGCACGGTTTCAGGGAGAAAGGGAAACACTGAAGCTTTCTTT. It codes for CASTVSGRKGNTEAFF.

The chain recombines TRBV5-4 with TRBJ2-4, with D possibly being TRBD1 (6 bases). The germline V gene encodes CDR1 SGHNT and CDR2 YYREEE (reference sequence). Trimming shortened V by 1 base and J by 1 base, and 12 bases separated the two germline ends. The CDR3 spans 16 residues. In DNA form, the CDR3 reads TGTGCCAGCAGCTTGTTGGGGGCGAGTGCCAAAAACATTCAGTACTTC. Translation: CASSLLGASAKNIQYF.

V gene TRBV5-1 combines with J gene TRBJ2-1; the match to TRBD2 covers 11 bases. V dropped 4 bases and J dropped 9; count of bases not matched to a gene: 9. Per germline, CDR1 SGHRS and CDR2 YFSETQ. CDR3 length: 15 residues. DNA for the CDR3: TGCGCCAGCAGCGGAATTTTAGCGGGAGGGGGTGAGCAGTTCTTC. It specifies CASSGILAGGGEQFF. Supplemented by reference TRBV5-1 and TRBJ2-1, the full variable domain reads KAGVTQTPRYLIKTRGQQVTLSCSPISGHRSVSWYQQTPGQGLQFLFEYFSETQRNKGNFPGRFSGRQFSNSRSEMNVSTLELGDSALYLCASSGILAGGGEQFFGPGTRLTVL.

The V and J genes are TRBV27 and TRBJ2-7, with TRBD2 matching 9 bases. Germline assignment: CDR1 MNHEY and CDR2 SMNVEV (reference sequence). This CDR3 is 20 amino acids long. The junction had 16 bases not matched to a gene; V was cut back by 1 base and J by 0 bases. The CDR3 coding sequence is TGTGCCAGCAGTTTATTTCCAGAGATTAGAGCGGGAGGAATCTCCTACGAGCAGTACTTC. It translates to CASSLFPEIRAGGISYEQYF.

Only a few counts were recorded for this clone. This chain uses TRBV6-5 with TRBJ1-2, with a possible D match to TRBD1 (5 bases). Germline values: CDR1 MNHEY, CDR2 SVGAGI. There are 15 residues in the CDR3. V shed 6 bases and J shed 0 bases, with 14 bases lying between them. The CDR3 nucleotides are TGTGCCAGCAGAGATGAACAGGCCTCTAACTATGGCTACACCTTC. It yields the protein CASRDEQASNYGYTF.

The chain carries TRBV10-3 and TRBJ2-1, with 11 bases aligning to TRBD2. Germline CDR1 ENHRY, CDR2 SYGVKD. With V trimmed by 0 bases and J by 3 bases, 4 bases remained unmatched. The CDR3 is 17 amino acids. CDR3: CAISESGTSGSYNEQFF. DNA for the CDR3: TGTGCCATCAGTGAGTCGGGTACTAGCGGGAGCTACAATGAGCAGTTCTTC.

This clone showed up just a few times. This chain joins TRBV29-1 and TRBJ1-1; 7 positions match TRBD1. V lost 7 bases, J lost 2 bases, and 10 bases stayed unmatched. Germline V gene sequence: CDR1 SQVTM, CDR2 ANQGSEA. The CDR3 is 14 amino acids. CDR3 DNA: TGCAGCGCTTATTACAGGGGTCTCAACACTGAAGCTTTCTTT. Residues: CSAYYRGLNTEAFF.

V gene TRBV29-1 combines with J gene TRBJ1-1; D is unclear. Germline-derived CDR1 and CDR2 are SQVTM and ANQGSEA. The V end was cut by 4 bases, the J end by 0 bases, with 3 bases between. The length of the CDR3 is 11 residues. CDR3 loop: CSVGMNTEAFF. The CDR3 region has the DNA TGCAGCGTTGGAATGAACACTGAAGCTTTCTTT.

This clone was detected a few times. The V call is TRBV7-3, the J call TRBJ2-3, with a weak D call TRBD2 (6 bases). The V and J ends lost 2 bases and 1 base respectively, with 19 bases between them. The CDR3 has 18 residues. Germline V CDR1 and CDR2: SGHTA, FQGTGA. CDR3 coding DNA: TGTGCCAGCAGCTTATTGTCTCGAGGGCCGGGAGGCACAGATACGCAGTATTTT. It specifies CASSLLSRGPGGTDTQYF.

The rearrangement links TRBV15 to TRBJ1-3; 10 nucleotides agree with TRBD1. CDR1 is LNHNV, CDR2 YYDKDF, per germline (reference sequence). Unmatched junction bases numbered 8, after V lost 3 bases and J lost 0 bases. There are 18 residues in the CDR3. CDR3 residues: CATSRGTGADFSGNTIYF. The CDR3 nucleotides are TGTGCCACCAGCAGGGGGACAGGGGCCGATTTCTCTGGAAACACCATATATTTT.

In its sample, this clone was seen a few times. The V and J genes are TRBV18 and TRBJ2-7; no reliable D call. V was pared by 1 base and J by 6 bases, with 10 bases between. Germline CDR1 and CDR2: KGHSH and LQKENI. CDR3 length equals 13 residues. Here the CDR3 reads CASSPQTSGEQYF. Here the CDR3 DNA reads TGTGCCAGCTCACCACAGACCTCCGGCGAGCAGTACTTC.

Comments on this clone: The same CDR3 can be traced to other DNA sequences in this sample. The CDR3 here is CACQPLGGFEAFF. In DNA, the CDR3 is TGTGCCTGTCAACCCTTGGGGGGCTTTGAAGCTTTCTTT. The chain joins TRBV30 to TRBJ1-1; maybe TRBD1 (6 bases). CDR1 is GTSNPN and CDR2 is SVGIG in the germline V gene (reference sequence). Trimming shortened V by 6 bases and J by 7 bases, and 18 bases separated the two germline ends. The CDR3 has 13 amino acids.

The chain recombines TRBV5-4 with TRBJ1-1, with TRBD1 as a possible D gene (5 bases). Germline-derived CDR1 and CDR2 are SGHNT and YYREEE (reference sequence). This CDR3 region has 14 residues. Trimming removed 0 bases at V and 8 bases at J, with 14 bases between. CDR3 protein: CASSLANRRREAFF. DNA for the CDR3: TGTGCCAGCAGCTTGGCCAACAGGCGCCGAGAAGCTTTCTTT.